The rows below give T cell receptor beta chains drawn from one sample of a study of early T cells in non-severe SARS-CoV-2 infection. TCRdb fed the 5' RACE reads into MiXCR, producing one record per CDR3 protein. The sample has tens of thousands of distinct CDR3 sequences; more than 5.5% are singletons. What was sequenced was whole blood. Source of these receptors: an adult who was a healthcare worker with PCR-confirmed SARS-CoV-2 infection or an uninfected control (not recorded which). Each CDR3 is given with its conserved first and last residue. The D gene is left open where the match is weak. Only some rows state a clone size, as once, few, many or a class for expanded clones.

clone_size: -; v_call: TRBV5-4; j_call: TRBJ1-2; d_call: TRBD1; cdr3_nt: TGTGCCAGCAGCAGTCCGACAGGGTCCACTAACTATGGCTACACCTTC; cdr3_aa: CASSSPTGSTNYGYTF
clone_size: many; v_call: TRBV10-2; j_call: TRBJ2-3; d_call: -; cdr3_nt: TGCGCCAGCAGTGAGGCCGAGCGGTTAACAGATACGCAGTATTTT; cdr3_aa: CASSEAERLTDTQYF
clone_size: many; v_call: TRBV5-6; j_call: TRBJ1-1; d_call: -; cdr3_nt: TGTGCCAGCAGCTTGGTGAGGGAGGGGGACGCTGAAGCTTTCTTT; cdr3_aa: CASSLVREGDAEAFF
clone_size: few; v_call: TRBV4-2; j_call: TRBJ2-3; d_call: TRBD2; cdr3_nt: TGTGCCAGCAGCCAATACCCAACTAGCGGGAGGGCCGTGGGCACAGATACGCAGTATTTT; cdr3_aa: CASSQYPTSGRAVGTDTQYF
clone_size: many; v_call: TRBV30; j_call: TRBJ1-1; d_call: -; cdr3_nt: TGTGCCTGGAGAGAAAGACAGAACACTGAAGTTTTCTTT; cdr3_aa: CAWRERQNTEVFF
clone_size: many; v_call: TRBV3-1; j_call: TRBJ2-1; d_call: TRBD2; cdr3_nt: TGTGCCAGCAGCCCAACTAGACTAGCGGGAGGGGGGAATGAGCAGTTCTTC; cdr3_aa: CASSPTRLAGGGNEQFF
clone_size: few; v_call: TRBV6-4; j_call: TRBJ2-7; d_call: -; cdr3_nt: TGTGCCAGCAACACCGGTGAGGAGAATTTTTTCTACGAGCAGTACTTC; cdr3_aa: CASNTGEENFFYEQYF
clone_size: few; v_call: TRBV20-1; j_call: TRBJ1-5; d_call: -; cdr3_nt: TGCAGTGCCCCCCGGGACGACCACAATCAGCCCCAGCATTTT; cdr3_aa: CSAPRDDHNQPQHF
clone_size: many; v_call: TRBV20-1; j_call: TRBJ2-7; d_call: -; cdr3_nt: TGCAGTGCTAGCACCGGGACTTCCTCCTACGAGCAGTACTTC; cdr3_aa: CSASTGTSSYEQYF
clone_size: -; v_call: TRBV4-1; j_call: TRBJ1-6; d_call: -; cdr3_nt: TGCGCCAGCAGCCAAGAGAAGGAGGGTGCGATTTCACCCCTCCACTTT; cdr3_aa: CASSQEKEGAISPLHF
clone_size: many; v_call: TRBV19; j_call: TRBJ1-5; d_call: TRBD1; cdr3_nt: TGTGCCAGTAGTACCGACAGGGCCCCCAATCAGCCCCAGCATTTT; cdr3_aa: CASSTDRAPNQPQHF
clone_size: many; v_call: TRBV20-1; j_call: TRBJ2-3; d_call: -; cdr3_nt: TGCAGTGCTAGAGATAATGGACAGCGGTACACAGATACGCAGTATTTT; cdr3_aa: CSARDNGQRYTDTQYF
clone_size: many; v_call: TRBV6-1; j_call: TRBJ2-1; d_call: -; cdr3_nt: TGTGCCAGCACCCTATCACTAGGGACGCCCCAGTTCTTC; cdr3_aa: CASTLSLGTPQFF
clone_size: many; v_call: TRBV10-3; j_call: TRBJ2-1; d_call: -; cdr3_nt: TGTGCCATCAGGGAGGGCCTGAATGAGCAGTTCTTC; cdr3_aa: CAIREGLNEQFF
clone_size: many; v_call: TRBV3-1; j_call: TRBJ2-7; d_call: -; cdr3_nt: TGTGCCAGCAGCCGAGCAGGGAACGAGCAGTACTTC; cdr3_aa: CASSRAGNEQYF
clone_size: many; v_call: TRBV4-1; j_call: TRBJ2-7; d_call: TRBD1; cdr3_nt: TGCGCCAGCAGCCGGACAGGAGACTACGAGCAGTACTTC; cdr3_aa: CASSRTGDYEQYF
clone_size: many; v_call: TRBV6-1; j_call: TRBJ1-5; d_call: -; cdr3_nt: TGTGCCAGCAGCGTCCGGGCAGGCGGCACTCAGCCCCAGCATTTT; cdr3_aa: CASSVRAGGTQPQHF
clone_size: -; v_call: TRBV30; j_call: TRBJ2-5; d_call: -; cdr3_nt: TGTGCCTCCGACCCGCAGGGGACCCAGTACTTC; cdr3_aa: CASDPQGTQYF
clone_size: -; v_call: TRBV30; j_call: TRBJ2-5; d_call: -; cdr3_nt: TGTGCCTGGAGTGTAGGTGGGGAGACCCAGTACTTC; cdr3_aa: CAWSVGGETQYF
clone_size: many; v_call: TRBV4-2; j_call: TRBJ2-7; d_call: -; cdr3_nt: TGTGCCAGCAGCCCCGAGGGGCAGCTGGCCTACGAGCAGTACTTC; cdr3_aa: CASSPEGQLAYEQYF